The rows below give T cell receptor beta chains drawn from one sample of a study of early stage breast cancer tumors. TCRdb's copy holds only in-frame clones and misses some; the assay was immunoSEQ multiplex PCR. The sample consists of tens of thousands of clones, about 80% of them appearing once. Sequencing was carried out using blood. The receptors originated from a person aged 55 to 75 with breast cancer. Each CDR3 is given with its conserved first and last residue. The D gene is left open where the match is weak. Size values are once, few and many counts, or a class for expanded clones, and some rows have none.

TRBJ1-3,TRBV19,-,few,CASIPGSVAGNTIYF,TGTGCCAGTATTCCCGGCTCTGTAGCTGGAAACACCATATATTTT
TRBJ2-6,TRBV19,-,-,CASSKGGAATGANVLTF,TGTGCCAGTAGTAAGGGGGGCGCAGCCACTGGGGCCAACGTCCTGACTTTC
TRBJ1-4,TRBV4-2,TRBD1,-,CASSPGQGIDEKLFF,TGTGCCAGCAGCCCCGGACAGGGGATCGATGAAAAACTGTTTTTT
TRBJ1-1,TRBV10-3,-,once,CAISEGRGGTEAFF,TGTGCCATCAGTGAAGGCAGGGGCGGCACTGAAGCTTTCTTT
TRBJ2-1,TRBV2,TRBD2,few,CASRTTSGGGEQFF,TGTGCCAGCAGAACTACTAGCGGGGGAGGGGAGCAGTTCTTC
TRBJ1-2,TRBV5-1,TRBD1,-,CASSYTGVFYTF,TGCGCCAGCAGTTACACAGGGGTGTTCTACACCTTC
TRBJ1-2,TRBV11-2,-,-,CASSLDPSSYGYTF,TGTGCCAGCAGCTTAGATCCCTCCTCCTATGGCTACACCTTC
TRBJ2-7,TRBV2,-,-,CASSGGTYEQYF,TGTGCCAGCAGTGGGGGCACCTACGAGCAGTACTTC
TRBJ2-1,TRBV19,-,-,CASSIAGALYNEQFF,TGTGCCAGTAGTATAGCGGGAGCCCTTTACAATGAGCAGTTCTTC
TRBJ1-2,TRBV21-1,-,-,CASSKASSDRGLTGYTF,TGTGCCAGCAGCAAAGCCTCATCAGACAGGGGCTTGACTGGCTACACCTTC
TRBJ1-3,TRBV6-1,-,few,CATRTGNTIYF,TGTGCCACCAGAACAGGAAACACCATATATTTT
TRBJ1-5,TRBV19,-,few,CASSMLAEYQPQHF,TGTGCCAGTAGTATGCTGGCAGAGTATCAGCCCCAGCATTTT
TRBJ2-5,TRBV14,TRBD2,-,CASSKAGTSGEETQYF,TGTGCCAGCAGCAAAGCCGGGACTAGCGGGGAAGAGACCCAGTACTTC
TRBJ2-7,TRBV27,-,-,CASYGAGSGILREQYF,TGTGCCAGCTACGGCGCAGGTAGCGGCATCCTACGGGAGCAGTACTTC
TRBJ1-1,TRBV6-1,-,medium-sized,CASSEQGRGTEAFF,TGTGCCAGCAGTGAACAGGGCAGAGGCACTGAAGCTTTCTTT
TRBJ1-1,TRBV10-3,-,-,CAISEGALLGAFF,TGTGCCATCAGTGAAGGGGCCTTACTGGGGGCTTTCTTT
TRBJ2-7,TRBV5-6,-,-,CASSLQLYEQYF,TGTGCCAGCAGCTTGCAGCTCTACGAGCAGTACTTC
TRBJ2-5,TRBV7-2,TRBD2,-,CASSRRGGDQETQYF,TGTGCCAGCAGCCGGCGGGGGGGGGATCAAGAGACCCAGTACTTC
TRBJ1-3,TRBV6-1,-,-,CASSDLGRGNTIYF,TGTGCCAGCAGTGACTTGGGGAGGGGAAACACCATATATTTT
TRBJ1-1,TRBV7-8,-,once,CASSLNEGEAFF,TGTGCCAGCAGCTTAAATGAGGGTGAAGCTTTCTTT
TRBJ2-2,TRBV18,TRBD1,-,CASSPGTAANTGELFF,TGTGCCAGCTCACCTGGGACAGCTGCGAACACCGGGGAGCTGTTTTTT
TRBJ2-5,TRBV4-2,-,-,CASSQLGDLETQYF,TGTGCCAGCAGCCAACTGGGGGACCTGGAGACCCAGTACTTC
TRBJ1-4,TRBV5-4,-,-,CASSFAGAEEKLFF,TGTGCCAGCAGCTTTGCGGGAGCGGAAGAAAAACTGTTTTTT
TRBJ2-2,TRBV19,-,-,CASSTLGQANTGELFF,TGTGCCAGTAGTACCCTCGGGCAGGCTAACACCGGGGAGCTGTTTTTT
TRBJ2-1,TRBV1,-,-,CTSSPLWEGYNEQFF,TGCACCAGCAGCCCCTTATGGGAGGGGTACAATGAGCAGTTCTTC
TRBJ2-3,TRBV13,-,-,CASIVRGTQYF,TGTGCCAGCATTGTGCGGGGTACGCAGTATTTT
TRBJ2-1,TRBV5-1,TRBD2,-,CASSLSAGGIGSYNEQFF,TGCGCCAGCAGCTTGAGCGCGGGGGGTATCGGGTCCTACAATGAGCAGTTCTTC
TRBJ2-7,TRBV6-6,TRBD2,-,CATSRLAGMYEQYF,TGTGCCACCTCCCGGCTAGCGGGAATGTACGAGCAGTACTTC
TRBJ2-1,TRBV29-1,TRBD2,-,CSVEGELAGNNEQFF,TGCAGCGTGGAGGGGGAACTAGCGGGTAACAATGAGCAGTTCTTC
TRBJ2-3,TRBV11-3,TRBD1,-,CASSLAQTGWSDTQYF,TGTGCCAGCAGCTTAGCGCAGACAGGGTGGAGCGATACGCAGTATTTT
TRBJ1-1,TRBV6-4,-,-,CASSDRVGVAFF,TGTGCCAGCAGTGATAGGGTTGGGGTAGCTTTCTTT
TRBJ2-2,TRBV4-1,-,-,CASSHQPGELFF,TGCGCCAGCAGCCACCAACCCGGGGAGCTGTTTTTT
TRBJ2-7,TRBV14,-,few,CASSQVRSTYEQYF,TGTGCCAGCAGCCAAGTTCGATCTACCTACGAGCAGTACTTC
TRBJ2-7,TRBV5-1,-,-,CASSIQGVEQYF,TGCGCCAGCAGCATACAGGGAGTCGAGCAGTACTTC
TRBJ1-4,TRBV5-6,-,-,CASSTPNLNEKLFF,TGTGCCAGCAGCACCCCGAACCTTAATGAAAAACTGTTTTTT
TRBJ2-7,TRBV4-1,-,-,CASSQARQRAYEQYF,TGCGCCAGCAGCCAAGCTAGGCAGAGGGCCTACGAGCAGTACTTC
TRBJ2-5,TRBV7-6,-,-,CASSRVLAPQETQYF,TGTGCCAGCAGCCGCGTCTTGGCGCCGCAAGAGACCCAGTACTTC
TRBJ2-2,TRBV25-1,-,-,CASSEKVINTGELFF,TGTGCCAGCAGTGAAAAAGTTATAAACACCGGGGAGCTGTTTTTT
TRBJ2-7,TRBV5-1,-,-,CASSGSGGRVFYEQYF,TGCGCCAGCAGCGGCTCTGGGGGGCGGGTATTTTACGAGCAGTACTTC
TRBJ2-7,TRBV6-1,TRBD2,-,CASSLAGGPNEQYF,TGTGCCAGCAGCTTAGCGGGAGGGCCTAACGAGCAGTACTTC
TRBJ2-1,TRBV7-3,TRBD2,-,CASSLRPGLADEQFF,TGTGCCAGCAGCTTAAGGCCGGGACTAGCGGACGAGCAGTTCTTC
TRBJ2-7,TRBV7-8,-,few,CASTLIGVYEQYF,TGTGCCAGCACCCTTATCGGAGTCTACGAGCAGTACTTC
TRBJ1-6,TRBV27,-,-,CASSLGSRNSPLHF,TGTGCCAGCAGTTTGGGATCTCGGAATTCACCCCTCCACTTT
TRBJ1-1,TRBV5-4,-,few,CASSLGDIEAFF,TGTGCCAGCAGCCTGGGGGACATTGAAGCTTTCTTT